These T cell receptor beta chains were read from a single sample in a study of Ad26.COV2.S vaccination and SARS-CoV-2 variants. Sequencing was performed with immunoSEQ multiplex PCR; in TCRdb, only in-frame clones are kept and a portion is missing. The sample lists 300,000 to 350,000 clones, around 84% occurring once. The input for sequencing was peripheral blood, taken in a trial of Ad26.COV2.S vaccine versus placebo. The source of these receptors is a person between 18 and 60 years old who received the Ad26.COV2.S COVID-19 vaccine or a placebo. Both conserved end residues are part of each CDR3. D genes are given only for firm matches. Clone size is stated in some rows and not others, as once, few, many or a class when expanded.

abundance: .
v_gene: TRBV21-1
j_gene: TRBJ1-2
d_gene: .
CDR3aa: CASSSDRNYGYTF
CDR3nt: TGTGCCAGCAGCTCCGACAGGAACTATGGCTACACCTTC

abundance: once
v_gene: TRBV25-1
j_gene: TRBJ1-1
d_gene: .
CDR3aa: CASSARAKNTEAFF
CDR3nt: TGTGCCAGCAGTGCCAGGGCAAAGAACACTGAAGCTTTCTTT

abundance: .
v_gene: TRBV5-4
j_gene: TRBJ2-7
d_gene: .
CDR3aa: CASRREQYAYEQYF
CDR3nt: TGTGCCAGCAGGAGGGAACAGTATGCCTACGAGCAGTACTTC

abundance: .
v_gene: TRBV6-2/TRBV6-3
j_gene: TRBJ1-1
d_gene: TRBD1
CDR3aa: CASSYSTGQVGFRGEAFF
CDR3nt: TGTGCCAGCAGTTACTCGACTGGACAGGTGGGTTTCCGAGGTGAAGCTTTCTTT

abundance: .
v_gene: TRBV29-1
j_gene: TRBJ2-6
d_gene: .
CDR3aa: CSVEGAGANVLTF
CDR3nt: TGCAGCGTTGAGGGGGCTGGGGCCAACGTCCTGACTTTC

abundance: .
v_gene: TRBV19
j_gene: TRBJ1-4
d_gene: .
CDR3aa: CASSLGVGGEKLFF
CDR3nt: TGTGCCAGTAGTCTGGGGGTTGGGGGCGAAAAACTGTTTTTT

abundance: .
v_gene: TRBV11-2
j_gene: TRBJ2-1
d_gene: .
CDR3aa: CASSLILNEQFF
CDR3nt: TGTGCCAGCAGCTTAATCCTTAATGAGCAGTTCTTC

abundance: .
v_gene: TRBV19
j_gene: TRBJ1-5
d_gene: TRBD1
CDR3aa: CASSTYSGTASNQPQHF
CDR3nt: TGTGCCAGTAGTACATACTCCGGGACAGCTAGCAATCAGCCCCAGCATTTT

abundance: .
v_gene: TRBV21-1
j_gene: TRBJ2-7
d_gene: .
CDR3aa: CASSKAPPGLAGYEQYF
CDR3nt: TGTGCCAGCAGCAAAGCCCCCCCGGGACTAGCGGGATACGAGCAGTACTTC

abundance: .
v_gene: TRBV5-1
j_gene: TRBJ2-1
d_gene: .
CDR3aa: CASTLTSDEQFF
CDR3nt: TGCGCCAGCACCTTAACGTCGGATGAGCAGTTCTTC

abundance: .
v_gene: TRBV5-6
j_gene: TRBJ2-7
d_gene: TRBD2
CDR3aa: CASSLILRGGIFEQYF
CDR3nt: TGTGCCAGCAGCTTGATTCTCCGGGGGGGCATATTCGAGCAGTACTTC

abundance: .
v_gene: TRBV27
j_gene: TRBJ1-5
d_gene: TRBD1
CDR3aa: CASRKGQGVVQPQHF
CDR3nt: TGTGCCAGCAGGAAGGGGCAGGGGGTTGTTCAGCCCCAGCATTTT

abundance: .
v_gene: TRBV4-2
j_gene: TRBJ2-2
d_gene: TRBD1
CDR3aa: CASSPTGANTGELFF
CDR3nt: TGTGCCAGCAGCCCGACAGGGGCGAACACCGGGGAGCTGTTTTTT

abundance: .
v_gene: TRBV4-3
j_gene: TRBJ1-4
d_gene: .
CDR3aa: CASSQGYGNEKLFF
CDR3nt: TGCGCCAGCAGCCAAGGGTACGGGAATGAAAAACTGTTTTTT

abundance: .
v_gene: TRBV3-1/TRBV3-2
j_gene: TRBJ1-3
d_gene: .
CDR3aa: CASSQGFSGNTIYF
CDR3nt: TGTGCCAGCAGCCAGGGCTTCTCTGGAAACACCATATATTTT

abundance: .
v_gene: TRBV6-6
j_gene: TRBJ2-7
d_gene: TRBD1
CDR3aa: CASSAADRGNVEQYF
CDR3nt: TGTGCCAGCAGTGCGGCGGACAGGGGGAACGTAGAGCAGTACTTC

abundance: few
v_gene: TRBV6-2/TRBV6-3
j_gene: TRBJ2-3
d_gene: .
CDR3aa: CASSRTGQPPSATQYF
CDR3nt: TGTGCCAGCAGTCGTACAGGACAACCGCCGTCAGCTACGCAGTATTTT